The sequence of this T cell receptor (beta chain) was determined in a study of control samples from healthy donors and cancer patients. CDR1 and CDR2 from the germline V gene are KGHDR and SFDVKD. V dropped 4 bases and J dropped 5 bases, with 13 bases sitting between them. The CDR3 is made up of 14 amino acids. TCRdb's copy holds only in-frame clones and misses some; the assay was immunoSEQ multiplex PCR. The sample records 12,000 or so clones, approximately 87% being singletons. This TCR derives from a male donor with melanoma. Sequenced input: formalin-fixed, paraffin-embedded tissue. V usage is TRBV24-1 and J usage is TRBJ1-2; tentative D call: TRBD1 (6 bases). As DNA, the CDR3 is TGTGCCACCAGTGACCCGACAGGCCCTTATGGCTACACCTTC. Translating gives CATSDPTGPYGYTF.